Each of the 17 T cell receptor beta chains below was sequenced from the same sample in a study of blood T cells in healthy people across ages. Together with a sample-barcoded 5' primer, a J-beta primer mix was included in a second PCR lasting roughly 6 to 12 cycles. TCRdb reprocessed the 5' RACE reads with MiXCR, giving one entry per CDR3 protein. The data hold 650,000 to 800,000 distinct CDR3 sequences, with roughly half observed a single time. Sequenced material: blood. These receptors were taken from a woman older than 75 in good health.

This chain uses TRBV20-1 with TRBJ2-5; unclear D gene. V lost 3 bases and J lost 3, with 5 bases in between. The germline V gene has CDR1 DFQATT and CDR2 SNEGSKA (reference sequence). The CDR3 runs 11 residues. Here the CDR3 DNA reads TGCAGTGCTAGTATCGAAGAGACCCAGTACTTC. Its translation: CSASIEETQYF.

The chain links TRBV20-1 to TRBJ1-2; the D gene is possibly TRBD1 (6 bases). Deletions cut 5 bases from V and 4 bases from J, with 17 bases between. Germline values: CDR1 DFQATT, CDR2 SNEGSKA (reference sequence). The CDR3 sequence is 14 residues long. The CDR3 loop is CSAPGTRFAYGYTF. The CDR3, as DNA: TGCAGTGCTCCCGGGACAAGGTTCGCCTATGGCTACACCTTC.

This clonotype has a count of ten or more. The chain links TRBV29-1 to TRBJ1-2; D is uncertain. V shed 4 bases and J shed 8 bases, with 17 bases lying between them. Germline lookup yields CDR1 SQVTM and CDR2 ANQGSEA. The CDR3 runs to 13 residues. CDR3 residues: CSVVPESRRGYTF. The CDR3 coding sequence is TGCAGCGTTGTTCCGGAGAGCCGCCGGGGCTACACCTTC.

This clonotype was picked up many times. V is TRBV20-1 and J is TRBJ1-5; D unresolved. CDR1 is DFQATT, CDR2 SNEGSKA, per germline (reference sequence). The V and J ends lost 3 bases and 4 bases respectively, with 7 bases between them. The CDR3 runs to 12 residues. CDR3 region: CSASSGNQPQHF. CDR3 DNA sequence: TGCAGTGCTAGCTCGGGAAATCAGCCCCAGCATTTT.

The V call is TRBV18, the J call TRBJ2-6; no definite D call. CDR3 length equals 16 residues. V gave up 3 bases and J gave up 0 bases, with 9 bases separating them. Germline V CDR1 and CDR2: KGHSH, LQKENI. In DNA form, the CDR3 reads TGTGCCAGCTCACCGAGACTGAGCTCTGGGGCCAACGTCCTGACTTTC. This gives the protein CASSPRLSSGANVLTF.

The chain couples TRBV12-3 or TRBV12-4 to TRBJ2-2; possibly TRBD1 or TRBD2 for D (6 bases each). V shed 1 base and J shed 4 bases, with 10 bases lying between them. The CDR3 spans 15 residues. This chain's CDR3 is CASSLGRGGTGELFF. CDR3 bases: TGTGCCAGCAGTTTAGGCAGGGGAGGCACCGGGGAGCTGTTTTTT.

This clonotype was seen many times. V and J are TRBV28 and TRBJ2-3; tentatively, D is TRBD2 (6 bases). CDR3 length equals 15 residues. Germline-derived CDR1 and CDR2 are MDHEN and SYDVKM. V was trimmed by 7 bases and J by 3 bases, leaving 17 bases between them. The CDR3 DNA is TGTGCCAGCATCACCTCCGGGAGACTGACAGATACGCAGTATTTT. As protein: CASITSGRLTDTQYF.

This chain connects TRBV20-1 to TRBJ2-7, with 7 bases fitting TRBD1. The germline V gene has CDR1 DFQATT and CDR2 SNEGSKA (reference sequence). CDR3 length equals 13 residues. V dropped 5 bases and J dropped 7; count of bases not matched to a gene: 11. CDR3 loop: CSAQGGPYNEQYF. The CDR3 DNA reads TGCAGTGCTCAAGGGGGCCCCTACAATGAGCAGTACTTC.

In DNA form, the CDR3 reads TGCGCCAGCAGCCCCGGCGGGTACGGCGAGCAGTACTTC. Translating it yields CASSPGGYGEQYF. The chain joins TRBV5-1 to TRBJ2-7, with D maybe TRBD2 (5 bases). Looked up from germline, CDR1 is SGHRS and CDR2 is YFSETQ. The CDR3 length is 13 residues. With 4 bases removed from V and 6 bases from J, the gap between germline ends came to 14 bases.

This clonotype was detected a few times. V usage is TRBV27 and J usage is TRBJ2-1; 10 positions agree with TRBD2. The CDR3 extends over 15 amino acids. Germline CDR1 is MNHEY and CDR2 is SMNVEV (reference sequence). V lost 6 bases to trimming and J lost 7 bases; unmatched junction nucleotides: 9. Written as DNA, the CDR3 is TGTGCCAGCAGCCATACTAGCGGGGTGGGGAATGAGCAGTTCTTC. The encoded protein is CASSHTSGVGNEQFF.

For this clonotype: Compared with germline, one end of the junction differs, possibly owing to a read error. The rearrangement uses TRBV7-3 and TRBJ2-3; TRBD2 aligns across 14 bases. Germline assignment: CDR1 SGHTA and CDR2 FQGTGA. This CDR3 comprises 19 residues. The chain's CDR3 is CASSLTGTSGRGMRGTQYF. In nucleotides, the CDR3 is TGTGCCAGCAGCCTAACCGGGACTAGCGGGAGAGGGATGAGAGGTACGCAGTATTTT.

CDR3 sequence: CASSEVRTGGFGYEQYF. The CDR3 DNA follows: TGTGCCAGCAGTGAAGTGCGGACAGGGGGATTCGGCTACGAGCAGTACTTC. The chain combines TRBV2 with TRBJ2-5; 10 bases map to TRBD1. TRBJ2-7 explains the end of the DNA better; the J call may be wrong. The CDR3 has 17 amino acids. Germline V gene lookup returns CDR1 SNHLY and CDR2 FYNNEI.

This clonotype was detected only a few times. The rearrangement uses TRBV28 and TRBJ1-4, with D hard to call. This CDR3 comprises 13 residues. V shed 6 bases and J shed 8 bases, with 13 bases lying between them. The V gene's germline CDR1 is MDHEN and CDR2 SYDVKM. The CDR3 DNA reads TGTGCCAGCAGACGGGAGGCGCGGGAAAAACTGTTTTTT. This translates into CASRREAREKLFF.

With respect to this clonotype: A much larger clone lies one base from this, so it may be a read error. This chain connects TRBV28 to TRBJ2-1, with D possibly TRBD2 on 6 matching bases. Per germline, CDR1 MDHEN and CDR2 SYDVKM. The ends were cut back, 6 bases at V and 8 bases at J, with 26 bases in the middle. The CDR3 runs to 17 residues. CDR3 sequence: CASSLKKGRSGVDEQFF. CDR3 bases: TGTGCCAGCAGCCTCAAGAAGGGGAGGTCTGGGGTGGATGAGCAGTTCTTC.

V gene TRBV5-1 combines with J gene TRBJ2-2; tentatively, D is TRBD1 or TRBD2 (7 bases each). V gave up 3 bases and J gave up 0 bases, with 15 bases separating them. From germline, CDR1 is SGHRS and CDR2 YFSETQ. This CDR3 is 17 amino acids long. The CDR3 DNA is TGCGCCAGCAGCTGGGGGAGGGACAGCGCGAACACCGGGGAGCTGTTTTTT. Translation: CASSWGRDSANTGELFF.

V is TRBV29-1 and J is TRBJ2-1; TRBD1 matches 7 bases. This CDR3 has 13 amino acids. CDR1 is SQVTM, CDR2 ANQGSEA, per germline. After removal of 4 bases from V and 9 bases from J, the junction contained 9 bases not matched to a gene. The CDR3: CSVGGQFPGEQFF. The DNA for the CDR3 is TGCAGCGTTGGGGGACAGTTCCCTGGTGAGCAGTTCTTC.

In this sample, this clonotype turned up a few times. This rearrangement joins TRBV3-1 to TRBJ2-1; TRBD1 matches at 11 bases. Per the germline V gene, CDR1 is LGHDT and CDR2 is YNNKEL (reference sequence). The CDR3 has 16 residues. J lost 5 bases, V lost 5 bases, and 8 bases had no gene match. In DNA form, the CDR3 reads TGTGCCAGCAGCTTTCGGGACAGGGGGAAGAACAATGAGCAGTTCTTC. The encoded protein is CASSFRDRGKNNEQFF.